This record covers a single TCR beta chain. This specimen belongs to a study of blood T cell repertoires in COVID-19. Overall study context: From T cells, B-cell-depleted T cells, or PBMCs came the material, which was cDNA or gDNA.

TCRdb's copy holds only in-frame clones and misses some; the assay was immunoSEQ multiplex PCR. The table includes about 200,000 clones, approximately 84% detected once. CDR3 size: 16 residues. Germline V lookup: CDR1 MNHNS, CDR2 SASEGT. Trimming cost V 3 bases and J 7 bases; bases outside gene matches: 14. The clonotype comes from a woman in her seventies with active or convalescent COVID-19. The chain joins TRBV6-1 to TRBJ2-7; TRBD2 aligns across 8 bases. The sample comprised peripheral blood. CDR3 residues: CASSDPGGGRPYEQYF. CDR3 sequence (DNA): TGTGCCAGCAGTGACCCTGGGGGCGGGAGGCCGTATGAGCAGTACTTC.